These 28 T cell receptor beta chains share one sample of origin, sequenced in a study of cytomegalovirus exposure and HLA in healthy donors. Using immunoSEQ multiplex PCR, the repertoire was profiled, and TCRdb retains in-frame clones only, with some absent. Among some 240,000 clones listed, around 78% were seen once. The sequenced sample consisted of PBMCs. The receptors derive from a woman younger than 30 in good health and CMV-seronegative.

The CDR3 reads CASSSGQTYNEQFF. The CDR3 region has the DNA TGTGCCAGCAGCTCGGGACAGACCTACAATGAGCAGTTCTTC. The chain combines TRBV7-9 with TRBJ2-1; TRBD1 matches at 7 bases. The CDR3 runs to 14 residues. From germline, CDR1 is SEHNR and CDR2 FQNEAQ (reference sequence). Losses at the gene ends were 4 bases for V and 2 bases for J; bases not matched to a gene: 2.

DNA of the CDR3: TGTGCCAGCAGCTTGATGGGGAAACCCAGCACTGAAGCTTTCTTT. This codes for CASSLMGKPSTEAFF. The chain has TRBV5-6 and TRBJ1-1; no reliable D call. From germline, CDR1 is SGHDT and CDR2 YYEEEE. The CDR3 runs 15 residues. V dropped 1 base and J dropped 4 bases, with 14 bases sitting between them.

This clone was seen a single time. The gene calls are TRBV19 and TRBJ1-4; D might be TRBD1 (5 bases). This CDR3 is 13 amino acids long. V lost 7 bases and J lost 8, with 14 bases in between. Germline values: CDR1 LNHDA, CDR2 SQIVND (reference sequence). The CDR3 bases are TGTGCCAGTACTTACAGGAGCGGGGAAAAACTGTTTTTT. Translation gives CASTYRSGEKLFF.

This rearrangement joins TRBV6-1 to TRBJ2-7, with D tentatively TRBD1 (7 bases). The CDR3 contains 18 residues. Germline-derived CDR1 and CDR2 are MNHNS and SASEGT. Deletions cut 4 bases from V and 7 bases from J, with 29 bases between. The CDR3 region is CASSALTPGGQRIREQYF. The CDR3 nucleotides are TGTGCCAGCAGTGCCTTAACCCCAGGGGGGCAGAGGATTCGGGAGCAGTACTTC.

The chain links TRBV29-1 to TRBJ1-1; D is uncertain. The germline gives CDR1 SQVTM, CDR2 ANQGSEA. The CDR3 spans 12 residues. V was shortened by 2 bases and J by 0 bases, with 4 bases between the two germline ends. The CDR3: CSVELMNTEAFF. The CDR3, as DNA: TGCAGCGTTGAACTTATGAACACTGAAGCTTTCTTT. Full variable domain (remainder filled in from reference TRBV29-1 and TRBJ1-1): SAVISQKPSRDICQRGTSLTIQCQVDSQVTMMFWYRQQPGQSLTLIATANQGSEATYESGFVIDKFPISRPNLTFSTLTVSNMSPEDSSIYLCSVELMNTEAFFGQGTRLTVV.

The rearrangement joins TRBV6-1 to TRBJ2-7; 10 bases are shared with TRBD2. Germline assignment: CDR1 MNHNS and CDR2 SASEGT. The V and J ends lost 6 bases and 4 bases, in that order; junction bases with no gene match: 0. CDR3 size: 12 residues. The chain's CDR3 is CASRAGGYEQYF. The CDR3 bases are TGTGCCAGCAGAGCGGGAGGGTACGAGCAGTACTTC.

The rearrangement uses TRBV15 and TRBJ1-4; the D gene is possibly TRBD1 (5 bases). Trimming took off 1 base at V and 8 bases at J, with 14 bases between the two ends. CDR3 length: 15 residues. CDR1 is LNHNV and CDR2 is YYDKDF in the germline V gene (reference sequence). The CDR3 sequence is CATSRADSLGEKLFF. The CDR3 DNA reads as TGTGCCACCAGCAGAGCCGACAGCCTGGGGGAAAAACTGTTTTTT. The full variable domain, its missing parts supplied by reference TRBV15 and TRBJ1-4, is DAMVIQNPRYQVTQFGKPVTLSCSQTLNHNVMYWYQQKSSQAPKLLFHYYDKDFNNEADTPDNFQSRRPNTSFCFLDIRSPGLGDTAMYLCATSRADSLGEKLFFGSGTQLSVL.

The rearrangement joins TRBV19 to TRBJ2-7; 11 nucleotides match TRBD1. Germline V gene data show CDR1 as LNHDA and CDR2 as SQIVND (reference sequence). The CDR3 has 15 residues. The V segment lost 5 bases and the J segment 0 bases; nucleotides outside the gene matches: 3. CDR3 in amino acids: CASSVGQGASYEQYF. As DNA, the CDR3 is TGTGCCAGTAGTGTAGGACAGGGGGCCTCCTACGAGCAGTACTTC.

The chain is built from TRBV18 and TRBJ2-3; 8 bases agree with TRBD1. This CDR3 contains 15 residues. V lost 5 bases, J lost 3 bases, and 7 bases stayed unmatched. Germline CDR1 is KGHSH and CDR2 is LQKENI. CDR3 protein: CASSADRGPTDTQYF. CDR3 nucleotide sequence: TGTGCCAGCTCAGCCGACAGGGGCCCTACAGATACGCAGTATTTT.

The chain combines TRBV27 with TRBJ1-4; TRBD1 might be the D (6 bases). This CDR3 contains 17 residues. CDR1 MNHEY and CDR2 SMNVEV come from the germline V gene (reference sequence). V was shortened by 1 base and J by 0 bases, with 12 bases between the two germline ends. In nucleotides, the CDR3 is TGTGCCAGCAGTTTATTGGGGGCAGGAACAACTAATGAAAAACTGTTTTTT. It translates to CASSLLGAGTTNEKLFF.

This clone has only one observation. The V gene is TRBV28, the J gene TRBJ2-7; D call uncertain. Germline CDR1 and CDR2: MDHEN and SYDVKM. The CDR3 is made up of 12 amino acids. Trimming removed 6 bases from V and 0 bases from J, with 6 bases in between. CDR3 loop: CASSLDSYEQYF. The CDR3 bases are TGTGCCAGCAGCCTAGACTCCTACGAGCAGTACTTC.

A note on this clone: The germline gene is not matched at one end of the junction; a read error may be the cause. The chain links TRBV5-6 to TRBJ2-1; perhaps D is TRBD1 or TRBD2 (5 bases each). The CDR3 loop spans 13 amino acids. The germline V gene encodes CDR1 SGHDT and CDR2 YYEEEE. CDR3 in amino acids: CASSSGPYNEQFF. In nucleotides, the CDR3 is TGTGCCAGCAGCTCGGGACCCTATAATGAGCAGTTCTTC.

This clone was detected only a few times. The chain carries TRBV5-4 and TRBJ1-1, with unresolved D. The CDR3 extends over 18 amino acids. Germline V CDR1 and CDR2: SGHNT, YYREEE (reference sequence). The V gene lost 0 bases and the J gene lost 0 bases, with 18 bases spanning the gap. The CDR3 DNA reads as TGTGCCAGCAGCTTGGAAGGGCAGCGAATTCCCATGAACACTGAAGCTTTCTTT. Its protein product is CASSLEGQRIPMNTEAFF.

The rearrangement links TRBV6-6 to TRBJ1-5; no clear D. Germline CDR1 and CDR2: MNHNY and SVGAGI (reference sequence). CDR3 length: 16 amino acids. V shed 4 bases and J shed 4 bases, with 17 bases lying between them. The CDR3 loop is CASSSPRGFGNQPQHF. The CDR3 DNA sequence: TGTGCCAGCAGTTCCCCCCGAGGGTTTGGGAATCAGCCCCAGCATTTT.

This clone was counted once. The rearrangement links TRBV10-3 to TRBJ2-7; D may be TRBD2 (6 bases). The CDR3 contains 16 residues. CDR1 is ENHRY, CDR2 SYGVKD, per germline. Trimming took off 0 bases at V and 1 base at J, with 13 bases between the two ends. CDR3 protein: CAISESGGSASYEQYF. DNA for the CDR3: TGTGCCATCAGTGAGTCCGGGGGAAGTGCGTCCTACGAGCAGTACTTC.

V gene TRBV6-5 combines with J gene TRBJ1-5; D is possibly TRBD1 (6 bases). The CDR3 length is 13 residues. Germline CDR1 reads MNHEY; CDR2 reads SVGAGI. Trimming cost V 6 bases and J 7 bases, with 13 bases left between them. DNA for the CDR3: TGTGCCAGCAGGCCAGGGGCTGGGCAGCCCCAGCATTTT. This codes for CASRPGAGQPQHF.

CDR3 in DNA: TGTGCCAGCAGTTTACGGGCAGGGAACAATGAGCAGTTCTTC. It codes for CASSLRAGNNEQFF. The chain carries TRBV27 and TRBJ2-1; D possibly corresponds to TRBD1 (5 bases). The germline gives CDR1 MNHEY, CDR2 SMNVEV (reference sequence). The CDR3 is 14 amino acids. Trimming pared 2 bases from V and 5 bases from J, leaving 10 bases between.

J is TRBJ1-5 and V is TRBV25-1; D unresolved. With 3 bases removed from V and 0 bases from J, the gap between germline ends came to 6 bases. The germline V gene has CDR1 MGHDK and CDR2 SYGVNS. The CDR3 totals 14 residues. CDR3: CASSDLGSNQPQHF. The CDR3 DNA reads as TGTGCCAGCAGTGACCTCGGTAGCAATCAGCCCCAGCATTTT. Full variable domain (rest looked up from reference TRBV25-1 and TRBJ1-5): EADIYQTPRYLVIGTGKKITLECSQTMGHDKMYWYQQDPGMELHLIHYSYGVNSTEKGDLSSESTVSRIRTEHFPLTLESARPSHTSQYLCASSDLGSNQPQHFGDGTRLSIL.

The V gene is TRBV30, the J gene TRBJ2-5; TRBD1 is a possible D gene (5 bases). The V gene's germline CDR1 is GTSNPN and CDR2 SVGIG (reference sequence). V lost 4 bases and J lost 5, with 17 bases in between. The CDR3 is 14 residues long. CDR3 coding DNA: TGTGCCTGGATGTCCCGGCAGGGTCGGGAGACCCAGTACTTC. This encodes CAWMSRQGRETQYF. The full variable domain, in which reference TRBV30 and TRBJ2-5 provide the parts outside the CDR3, is SQTIHQWPATLVQPVGSPLSLECTVEGTSNPNLYWYRQAAGRGLQLLFYSVGIGQISSEVPQNLSASRPQDRQFILSSKKLLLSDSGFYLCAWMSRQGRETQYFGPGTRLLVL.

The J gene is TRBJ2-1, the V gene TRBV27; D possibly uses TRBD1 or TRBD2 (5 bases each). CDR1 MNHEY and CDR2 SMNVEV come from the germline V gene (reference sequence). The CDR3 runs 14 residues. V lost 1 base to trimming and J lost 4 bases, with 8 bases between them. As DNA, the CDR3 is TGTGCCAGCAGTTTATGGGGCGGGTACAATGAGCAGTTCTTC. Its protein product is CASSLWGGYNEQFF.

The V call is TRBV6-5, the J call TRBJ2-7; 7 bases fit TRBD1. Germline lookup yields CDR1 MNHEY and CDR2 SVGAGI. The CDR3 has 14 residues. V was pared by 7 bases and J by 2 bases, with 8 bases of the junction left unmatched. For the CDR3, the DNA is TGTGCCAGCATGGGCAGGGGGAGCCCCTACGAGCAGTACTTC. Encoded protein: CASMGRGSPYEQYF.

The chain carries TRBV27 and TRBJ2-7, with TRBD2 matching over 12 bases. V was pared by 6 bases and J by 0 bases, with 3 bases of the junction left unmatched. This CDR3 comprises 15 residues. Germline values: CDR1 MNHEY, CDR2 SMNVEV (reference sequence). This CDR3 reads CASRGLAGISYEQYF. CDR3 nucleotide sequence: TGTGCCAGCAGGGGACTAGCGGGTATCTCCTACGAGCAGTACTTC.

This sequence joins TRBV2 and TRBJ1-4; D is unclear. This CDR3 comprises 15 residues. The germline V gene encodes CDR1 SNHLY and CDR2 FYNNEI. V lost 2 bases to trimming and J lost 13 bases, with 20 bases between them. CDR3 nucleotide sequence: TGTGCCAGCAGTGAAATTGTTTCGAGGGCTTCTCGACTGTTTTTT. Its protein product is CASSEIVSRASRLFF.

V and J are TRBV19 and TRBJ1-4; D may be TRBD1 (5 bases). From germline, CDR1 is LNHDA and CDR2 SQIVND (reference sequence). The V gene lost 5 bases and the J gene lost 8 bases, with 15 bases spanning the gap. The CDR3 contains 14 residues. For the CDR3, the DNA is TGTGCCAGTAGTCTGGGGGAAGGAGGAGAAAAACTGTTTTTT. It is translated as CASSLGEGGEKLFF. Complete variable domain (other parts from reference TRBV19 and TRBJ1-4): DGGITQSPKYLFRKEGQNVTLSCEQNLNHDAMYWYRQDPGQGLRLIYYSQIVNDFQKGDIAEGYSVSREKKESFPLTVTSAQKNPTAFYLCASSLGEGGEKLFFGSGTQLSVL.

V usage is TRBV9 and J usage is TRBJ1-4; D gene uncertain. Germline CDR1 reads SGDLS; CDR2 reads YYNGEE. The CDR3 contains 15 residues. With 0 bases removed from V and 0 bases from J, the gap between germline ends came to 6 bases. CDR3 sequence: CASSVEGATNEKLFF. In nucleotides, the CDR3 is TGTGCCAGCAGCGTAGAAGGAGCAACTAATGAAAAACTGTTTTTT.

V is TRBV6-1 and J is TRBJ2-1, with D maybe TRBD1 (5 bases). The CDR3 runs 13 residues. Germline CDR1 reads MNHNS; CDR2 reads SASEGT. Between the trimmed V and J ends, which lost 4 bases and 9 bases, there was a span of 13 bases. The DNA of the CDR3 is TGTGCCAGCAGTGCAGTTCAGGGTCCTGAGCAGTTCTTC. It codes for CASSAVQGPEQFF.

This clone was recorded only once. The rearrangement links TRBV9 to TRBJ2-7; TRBD2 matches 10 bases. Trimming took 0 bases from V and 5 from J; bases not matched to a gene: 11. This CDR3 is built from 17 residues. The germline V gene encodes CDR1 SGDLS and CDR2 YYNGEE. The CDR3 DNA is TGTGCCAGCAGCGTAGAAGGGTCCGGGACTAGCGAGGACGAGCAGTACTTC. Residues: CASSVEGSGTSEDEQYF.

The V call is TRBV30, the J call TRBJ2-7; 7 bases match TRBD1. The CDR3 has 13 amino acids. Per the germline V gene, CDR1 is GTSNPN and CDR2 is SVGIG (reference sequence). The V gene end was trimmed by 3 bases and the J gene end by 2 bases; junction bases not matched to a gene: 4. CDR3 in amino acids: CAWSRDRPYEQYF. The CDR3 nucleotides are TGTGCCTGGAGCCGGGACAGACCCTACGAGCAGTACTTC.